What follows describes a single TCR beta chain. Seattle enrolled patients during active infection and tracked them longitudinally. Authors' methods: Amplification of reference gene primers provided the estimated nucleated cell counts. Data came from immunoSEQ multiplex PCR; TCRdb stores just in-frame clones and leaves some out. V and J calls and clone size are as listed in that table; D and trimming were resolved from the DNA. This table holds about 62,000 clones, around 91% found once. This sample is part of a study of blood T cell repertoires in COVID-19. For the study at large: Nucleic acid was either cDNA or gDNA, and it came from T cells, B-cell-depleted T cells, or PBMCs.

The CDR3 sequence is 16 residues long. Germline V CDR1 and CDR2: MRHNA, SNTAGT. Trimming at V came to 4 bases and at J to 2 bases, leaving 7 bases not matched to a gene. The V and J genes are TRBV6-4 and TRBJ2-1; TRBD2 matches at 8 bases. This TCR derives from a woman aged 55-70 years with COVID-19, enrolled during active disease. The sample consisted of peripheral blood. CDR3 amino acids: CASSAGFGGAYNEQFF. The CDR3 region has the DNA TGTGCCAGCAGTGCAGGCTTCGGGGGGGCCTACAATGAGCAGTTCTTC.